This T cell receptor (beta chain) was obtained from a study of cytomegalovirus exposure and HLA in healthy donors. Vbeta (60) and Jbeta (13) primers were used in the PCR. The data were produced by immunoSEQ multiplex PCR, yet TCRdb's version contains in-frame clones alone and is incomplete. The table has over 85,000 clones, under 85% seen once. This clone has just one count. What it binds is unknown. Study observations and caveats: In a later analysis, HLA-associated beta chains showed higher expansion and lower generation probabilities than comparable chains. A later analysis found most CMV-associated TCR beta chains apparently HLA-restricted. 87-base-pair reads could not separate some V segments, including TRBV6-2 and TRBV6-3. Researchers had no immune exposure information except CMV serostatus available.

This CDR3 has 15 amino acids. The germline V gene encodes CDR1 ENHRY and CDR2 SYGVKD. The trim removed 0 bases at V and 6 bases at J, leaving 7 bases unmatched. The sequence derives from a female donor in good health and CMV-seropositive. Sequencing used PBMCs. V usage is TRBV10-3 and J usage is TRBJ2-7, with 8 bases matching TRBD2. The CDR3 coding sequence is TGTGCCATCAGTGAGTCTCGTGGACTAGCAGGCGAGCAGTACTTC. This sequence encodes CAISESRGLAGEQYF.